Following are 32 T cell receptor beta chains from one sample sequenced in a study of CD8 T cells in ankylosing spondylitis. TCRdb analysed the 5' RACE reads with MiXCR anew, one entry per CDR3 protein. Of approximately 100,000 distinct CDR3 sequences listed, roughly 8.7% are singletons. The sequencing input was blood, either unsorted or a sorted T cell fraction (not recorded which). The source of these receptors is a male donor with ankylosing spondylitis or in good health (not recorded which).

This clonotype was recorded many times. CDR3 sequence reads: CAGPKPGQYGYTF. Here the CDR3 DNA reads TGTGCCGGTCCGAAGCCGGGGCAATATGGCTACACCTTC. V and J are TRBV30 and TRBJ1-2; the D gene is possibly TRBD1 (5 bases). The germline V and J ends were trimmed by 8 bases and 5 bases, with 18 bases remaining between them. In germline, CDR1 is GTSNPN, CDR2 SVGIG (reference sequence). CDR3 length equals 13 residues.

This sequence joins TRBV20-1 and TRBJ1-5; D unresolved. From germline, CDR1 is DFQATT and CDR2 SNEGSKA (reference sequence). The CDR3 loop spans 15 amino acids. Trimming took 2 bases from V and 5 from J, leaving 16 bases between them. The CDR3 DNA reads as TGCAGTGCTAGACGCAGCGGGAGGTTGGATCAGCCCCAGCATTTT. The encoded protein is CSARRSGRLDQPQHF.

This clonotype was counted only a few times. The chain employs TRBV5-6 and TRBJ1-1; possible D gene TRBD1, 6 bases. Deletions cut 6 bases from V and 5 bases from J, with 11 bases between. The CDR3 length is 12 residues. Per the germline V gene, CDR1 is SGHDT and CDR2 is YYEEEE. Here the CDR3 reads CASNQGHTEAFF. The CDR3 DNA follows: TGTGCCAGCAACCAGGGGCATACTGAAGCTTTCTTT.

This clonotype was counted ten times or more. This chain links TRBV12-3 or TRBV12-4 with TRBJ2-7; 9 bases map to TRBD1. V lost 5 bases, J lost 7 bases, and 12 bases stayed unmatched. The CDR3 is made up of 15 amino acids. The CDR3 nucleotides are TGTGCCAGCAGTCATGCCGGGACAGGGTATGCGGAGCAGTACTTC. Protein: CASSHAGTGYAEQYF.

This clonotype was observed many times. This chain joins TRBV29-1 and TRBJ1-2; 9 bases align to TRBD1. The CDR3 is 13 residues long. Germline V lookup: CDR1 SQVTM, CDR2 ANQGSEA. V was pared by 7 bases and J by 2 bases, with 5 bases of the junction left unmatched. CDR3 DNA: TGCAGCGCCAAGACAGGGGGGAACTATGGCTACACCTTC. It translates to CSAKTGGNYGYTF.

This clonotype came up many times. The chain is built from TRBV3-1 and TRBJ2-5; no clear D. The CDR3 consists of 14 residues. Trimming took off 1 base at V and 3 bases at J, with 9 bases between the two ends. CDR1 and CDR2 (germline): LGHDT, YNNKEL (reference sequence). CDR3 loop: CASSQVVRKETQYF. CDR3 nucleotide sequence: TGTGCCAGCAGCCAAGTCGTACGGAAAGAGACCCAGTACTTC.

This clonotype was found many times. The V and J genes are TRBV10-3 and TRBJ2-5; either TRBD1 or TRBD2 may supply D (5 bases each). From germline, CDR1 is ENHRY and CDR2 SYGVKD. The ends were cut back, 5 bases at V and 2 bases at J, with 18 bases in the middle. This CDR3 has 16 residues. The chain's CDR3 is CAISLVGPWGQETQYF. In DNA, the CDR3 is TGTGCCATCAGTCTTGTGGGGCCCTGGGGGCAAGAGACCCAGTACTTC.

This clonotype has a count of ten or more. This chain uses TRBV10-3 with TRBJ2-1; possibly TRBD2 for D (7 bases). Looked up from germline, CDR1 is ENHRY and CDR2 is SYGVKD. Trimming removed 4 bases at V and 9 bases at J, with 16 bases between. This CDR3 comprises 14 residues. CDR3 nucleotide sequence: TGTGCCATCAGTGTCCTCGGGCGGGGGCTTGAGCAGTTCTTC. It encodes CAISVLGRGLEQFF.

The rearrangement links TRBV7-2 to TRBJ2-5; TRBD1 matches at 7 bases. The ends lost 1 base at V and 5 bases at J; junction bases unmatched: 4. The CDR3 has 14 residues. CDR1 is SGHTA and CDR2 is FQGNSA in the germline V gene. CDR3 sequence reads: CASSLEGGSETQYF. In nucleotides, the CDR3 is TGTGCCAGCAGCTTAGAAGGGGGCAGTGAGACCCAGTACTTC.

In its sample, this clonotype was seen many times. The CDR3 DNA reads TGTGCCAGCGACCAGTGGACAGGGGGACCTTACACCGGGGAGCTGTTTTTT. Protein product: CASDQWTGGPYTGELFF. This rearrangement joins TRBV11-1 to TRBJ2-2, with 10 bases that match TRBD1. The CDR3 covers 17 residues. Trimming at V came to 8 bases and at J to 3 bases, leaving 12 bases not matched to a gene. The V gene's germline CDR1 is SGHAT and CDR2 FQDESV (reference sequence).

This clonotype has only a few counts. CDR3 sequence (DNA): TGTGCCAGCTCCAGAAGAGCGACTGAAGCTTTCTTT. Translating gives CASSRRATEAFF. The chain is built from TRBV3-1 and TRBJ1-1; D is unclear. The germline V gene encodes CDR1 LGHDT and CDR2 YNNKEL (reference sequence). The CDR3 sequence is 12 residues long. V was cut by 8 bases and J by 5 bases, with 12 bases left in between. Filled out from reference TRBV3-1 and TRBJ1-1, the complete variable domain reads DTAVSQTPKYLVTQMGNDKSIKCEQNLGHDTMYWYKQDSKKFLKIMFSYNNKELIINETVPNRFSPKSPDKAHLNLHINSLELGDSAVYFCASSRRATEAFFGQGTRLTVV.

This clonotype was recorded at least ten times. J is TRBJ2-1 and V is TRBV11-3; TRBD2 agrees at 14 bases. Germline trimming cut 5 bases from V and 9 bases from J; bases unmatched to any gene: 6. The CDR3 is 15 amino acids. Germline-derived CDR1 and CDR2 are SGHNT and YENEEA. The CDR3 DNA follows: TGTGCCAGCAGCGGCGGGACTAGCGGGAGCGGTGAGCAGTTCTTC. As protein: CASSGGTSGSGEQFF.

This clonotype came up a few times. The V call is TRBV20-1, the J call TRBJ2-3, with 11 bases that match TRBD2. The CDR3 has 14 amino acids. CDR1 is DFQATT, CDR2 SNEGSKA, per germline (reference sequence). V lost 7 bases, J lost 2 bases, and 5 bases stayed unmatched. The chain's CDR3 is CSVPGLAVTDTQYF. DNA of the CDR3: TGCAGTGTCCCGGGACTAGCGGTCACAGATACGCAGTATTTT.

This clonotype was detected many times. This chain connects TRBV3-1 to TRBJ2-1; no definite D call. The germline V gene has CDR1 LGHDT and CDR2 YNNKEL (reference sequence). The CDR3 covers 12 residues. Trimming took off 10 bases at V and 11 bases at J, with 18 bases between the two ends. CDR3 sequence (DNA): TGTGCCATGCGAAGGGCCAACCTAAAGCAGTTCTTC. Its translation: CAMRRANLKQFF.

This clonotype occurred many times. The CDR3 protein is CASSPSTGGAYGYTF. The CDR3 coding sequence is TGCGCCAGCAGCCCTTCGACAGGGGGAGCCTATGGCTACACCTTC. The rearrangement joins TRBV5-1 to TRBJ1-2; 9 nucleotides match TRBD1. V shed 4 bases, J shed 4 bases, and the junction held 8 bases outside the gene matches. CDR1 and CDR2 from the germline V gene are SGHRS and YFSETQ. CDR3 length: 15 amino acids.

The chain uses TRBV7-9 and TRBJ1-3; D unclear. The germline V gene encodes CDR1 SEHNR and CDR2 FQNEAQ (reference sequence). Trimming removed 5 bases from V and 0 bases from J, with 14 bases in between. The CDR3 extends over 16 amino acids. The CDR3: CASSLAGVSSGNTIYF. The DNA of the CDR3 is TGTGCCAGCAGCCTGGCTGGAGTCAGCTCTGGAAACACCATATATTTT.

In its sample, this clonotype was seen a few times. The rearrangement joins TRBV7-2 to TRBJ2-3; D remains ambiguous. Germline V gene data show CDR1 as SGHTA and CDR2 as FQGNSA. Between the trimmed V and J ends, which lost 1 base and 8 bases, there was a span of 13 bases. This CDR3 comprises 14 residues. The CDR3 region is CASSLESSLITQYF. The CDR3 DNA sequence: TGTGCCAGCAGCTTAGAGAGCTCACTAATTACGCAGTATTTT.

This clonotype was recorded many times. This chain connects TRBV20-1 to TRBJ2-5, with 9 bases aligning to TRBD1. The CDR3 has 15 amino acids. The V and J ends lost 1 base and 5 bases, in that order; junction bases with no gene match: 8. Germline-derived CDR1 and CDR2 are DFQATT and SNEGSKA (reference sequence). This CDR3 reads CSARAPQGAGETQYF. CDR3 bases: TGCAGTGCTAGAGCCCCACAGGGGGCAGGGGAGACCCAGTACTTC.

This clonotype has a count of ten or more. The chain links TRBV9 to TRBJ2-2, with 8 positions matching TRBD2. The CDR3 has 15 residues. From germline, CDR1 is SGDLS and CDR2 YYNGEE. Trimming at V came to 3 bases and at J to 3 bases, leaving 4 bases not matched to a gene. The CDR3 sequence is CASSATGLDTGELFF. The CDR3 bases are TGTGCCAGCAGCGCAACGGGACTAGACACCGGGGAGCTGTTTTTT.

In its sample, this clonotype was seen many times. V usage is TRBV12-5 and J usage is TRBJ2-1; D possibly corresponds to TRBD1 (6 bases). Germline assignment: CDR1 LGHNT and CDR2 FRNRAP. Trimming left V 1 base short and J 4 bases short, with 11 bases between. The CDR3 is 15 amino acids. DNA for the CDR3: TGTGCTAGTGGTTTGGACAGGGCGTCGTACAATGAGCAGTTCTTC. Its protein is CASGLDRASYNEQFF.

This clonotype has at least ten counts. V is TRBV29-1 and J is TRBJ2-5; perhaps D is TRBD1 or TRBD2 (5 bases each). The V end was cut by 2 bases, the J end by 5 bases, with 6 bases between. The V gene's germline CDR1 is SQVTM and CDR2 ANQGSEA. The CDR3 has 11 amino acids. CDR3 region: CSVEWGETQYF. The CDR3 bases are TGCAGCGTTGAATGGGGGGAGACCCAGTACTTC.

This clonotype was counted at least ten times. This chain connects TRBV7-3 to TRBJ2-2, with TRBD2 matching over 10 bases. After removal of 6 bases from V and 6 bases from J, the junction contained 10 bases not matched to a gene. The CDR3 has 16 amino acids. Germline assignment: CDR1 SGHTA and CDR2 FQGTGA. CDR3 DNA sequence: TGTGCCAGCAGTTCTAGCGGGGGAATTTACCCCGGGGAGCTGTTTTTT. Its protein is CASSSSGGIYPGELFF. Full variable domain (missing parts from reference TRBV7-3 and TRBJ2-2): GAGVSQTPSNKVTEKGKYVELRCDPISGHTALYWYRQSLGQGPEFLIYFQGTGAADDSGLPNDRFFAVRPEGSVSTLKIQRTERGDSAVYLCASSSSGGIYPGELFFGEGSRLTVL.

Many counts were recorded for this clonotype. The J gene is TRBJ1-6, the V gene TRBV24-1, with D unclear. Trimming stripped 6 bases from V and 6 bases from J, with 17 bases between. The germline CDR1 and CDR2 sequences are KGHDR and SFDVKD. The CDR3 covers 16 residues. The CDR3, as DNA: TGTGCCACCAGTCTAATTCTGACGGAGGGTAATTCACCCCTCCACTTT. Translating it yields CATSLILTEGNSPLHF.

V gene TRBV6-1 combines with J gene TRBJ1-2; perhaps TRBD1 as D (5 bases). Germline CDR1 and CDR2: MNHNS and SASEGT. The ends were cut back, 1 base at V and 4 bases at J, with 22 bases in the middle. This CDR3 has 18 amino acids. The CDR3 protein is CASSEGSYGGSNGYGYTF. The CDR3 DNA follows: TGTGCCAGCAGTGAAGGGTCCTACGGGGGAAGTAACGGCTATGGCTACACCTTC.

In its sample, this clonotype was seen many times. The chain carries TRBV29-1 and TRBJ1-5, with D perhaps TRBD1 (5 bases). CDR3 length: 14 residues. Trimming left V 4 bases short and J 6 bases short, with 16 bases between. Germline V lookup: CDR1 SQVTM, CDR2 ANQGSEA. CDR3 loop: CSVGGGVGGQPQHF. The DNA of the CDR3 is TGCAGCGTTGGGGGAGGGGTCGGGGGTCAGCCCCAGCATTTT.

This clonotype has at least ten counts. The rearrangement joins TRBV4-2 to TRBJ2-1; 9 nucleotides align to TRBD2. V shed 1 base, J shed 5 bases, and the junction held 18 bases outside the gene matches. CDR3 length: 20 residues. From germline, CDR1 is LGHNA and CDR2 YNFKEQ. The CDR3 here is CASSQVKGRGGFVANNEQFF. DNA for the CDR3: TGTGCCAGCAGCCAAGTAAAGGGGCGGGGGGGCTTTGTTGCGAACAATGAGCAGTTCTTC.

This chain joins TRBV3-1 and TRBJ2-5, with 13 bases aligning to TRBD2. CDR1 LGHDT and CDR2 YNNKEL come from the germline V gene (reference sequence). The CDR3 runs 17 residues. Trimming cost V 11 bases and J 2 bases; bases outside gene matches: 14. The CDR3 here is CACTQGPGLAGQETQYF. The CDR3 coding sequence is TGTGCCTGCACCCAAGGACCGGGACTAGCGGGACAAGAGACCCAGTACTTC.

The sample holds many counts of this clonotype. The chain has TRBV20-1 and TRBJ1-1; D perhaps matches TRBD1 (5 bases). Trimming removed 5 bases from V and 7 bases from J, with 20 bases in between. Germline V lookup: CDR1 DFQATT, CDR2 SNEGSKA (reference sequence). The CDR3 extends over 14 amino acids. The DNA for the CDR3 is TGCAGTGCTCCACTCCAGGGAGAGCTCGATGAAGCTTTCTTT. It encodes CSAPLQGELDEAFF.

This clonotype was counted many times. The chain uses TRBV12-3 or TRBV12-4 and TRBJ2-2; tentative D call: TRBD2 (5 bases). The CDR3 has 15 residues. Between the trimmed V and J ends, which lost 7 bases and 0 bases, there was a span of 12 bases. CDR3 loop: CASTSRGTNTGELFF. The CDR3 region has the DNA TGTGCCAGCACCTCAAGAGGGACGAACACCGGGGAGCTGTTTTTT.

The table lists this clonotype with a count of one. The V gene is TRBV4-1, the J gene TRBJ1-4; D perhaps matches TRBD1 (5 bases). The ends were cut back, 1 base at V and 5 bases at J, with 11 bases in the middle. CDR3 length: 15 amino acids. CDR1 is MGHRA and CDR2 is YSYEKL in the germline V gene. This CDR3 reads CASSQGDGGNEKLFF. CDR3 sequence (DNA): TGCGCCAGCAGCCAAGGAGACGGGGGGAATGAAAAACTGTTTTTT.

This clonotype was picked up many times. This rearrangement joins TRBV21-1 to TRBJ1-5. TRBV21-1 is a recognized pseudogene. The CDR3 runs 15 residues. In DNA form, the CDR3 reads TGTGCCAGCAGCAACCGGCTACAGTCCAATCAGCCCCAGCATTTT. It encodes CASSNRLQSNQPQHF.

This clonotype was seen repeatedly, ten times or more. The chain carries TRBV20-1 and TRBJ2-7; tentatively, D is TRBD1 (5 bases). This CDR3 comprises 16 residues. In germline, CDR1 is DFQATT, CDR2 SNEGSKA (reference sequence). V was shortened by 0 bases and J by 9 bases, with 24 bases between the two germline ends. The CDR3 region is CSARDDNRGAASGQYF. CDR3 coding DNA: TGCAGTGCTAGAGACGACAATCGTGGGGCCGCCTCGGGGCAGTACTTC.